This T cell receptor beta chain stems from a study of cytomegalovirus exposure and HLA in healthy donors. This PCR relied on a set of 60 Vbeta primers and 13 Jbeta primers. Here immunoSEQ multiplex PCR was the method, and the copy in TCRdb shows in-frame clones only, minus some. Of about 180,000 clones listed, 80% to 90% are singletons. Of note for this clone: The antigen is unknown.

The CDR3 covers 14 residues. CDR1 is SGHRS and CDR2 is YFSETQ in the germline V gene. V lost 0 bases and J lost 2, with 9 bases in between. Study-level findings and limits: It emerged from a later analysis that several of the most significant clusters appeared to be linked to common viral pathogens. Across donors, presence/absence analyses took sequencing depth to be roughly uniform. Reportedly, diagnosis of cytomegalovirus status by the classifier showed high specificity and sensitivity. Fewer N-insertions (relative to the approximately 700-donor mean) were reportedly seen in an Asian-associated ancestry cluster in a later analysis.

The TCR sequence derives from a male donor in good health and CMV-seronegative. This chain links TRBV5-1 with TRBJ2-7; no clear D. The sample comprised PBMCs. CDR3 DNA: TGCGCCAGCAGCTTGGGTGGCAGAACCTACGAGCAGTACTTC. It yields the protein CASSLGGRTYEQYF.